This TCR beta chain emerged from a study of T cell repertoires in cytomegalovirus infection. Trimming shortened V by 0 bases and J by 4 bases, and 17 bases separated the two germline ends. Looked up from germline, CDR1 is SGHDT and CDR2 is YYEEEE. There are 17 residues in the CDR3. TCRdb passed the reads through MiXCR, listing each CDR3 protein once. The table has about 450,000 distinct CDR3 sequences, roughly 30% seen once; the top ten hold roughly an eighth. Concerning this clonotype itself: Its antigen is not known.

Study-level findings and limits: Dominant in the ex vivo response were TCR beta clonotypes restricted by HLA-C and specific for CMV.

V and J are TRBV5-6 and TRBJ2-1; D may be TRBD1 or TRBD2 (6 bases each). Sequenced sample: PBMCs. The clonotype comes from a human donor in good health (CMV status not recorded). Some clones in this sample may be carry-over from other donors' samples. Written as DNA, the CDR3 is TGTGCCAGCAGCTTGGACCGGCCGGGGGCGAGATACAATGAGCAGTTCTTC. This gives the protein CASSLDRPGARYNEQFF.